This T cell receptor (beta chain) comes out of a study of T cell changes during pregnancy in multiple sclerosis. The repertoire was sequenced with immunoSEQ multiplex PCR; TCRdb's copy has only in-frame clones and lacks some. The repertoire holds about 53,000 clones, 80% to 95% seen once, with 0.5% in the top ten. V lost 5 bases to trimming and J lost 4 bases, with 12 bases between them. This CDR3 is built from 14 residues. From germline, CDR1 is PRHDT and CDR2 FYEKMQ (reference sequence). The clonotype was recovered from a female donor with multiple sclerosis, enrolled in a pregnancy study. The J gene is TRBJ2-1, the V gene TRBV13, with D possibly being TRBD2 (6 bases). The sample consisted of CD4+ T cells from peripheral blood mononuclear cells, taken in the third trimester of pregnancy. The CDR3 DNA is TGTGCCAGCAGCCCGGGACTTCGATACAATGAGCAGTTCTTC. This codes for CASSPGLRYNEQFF.